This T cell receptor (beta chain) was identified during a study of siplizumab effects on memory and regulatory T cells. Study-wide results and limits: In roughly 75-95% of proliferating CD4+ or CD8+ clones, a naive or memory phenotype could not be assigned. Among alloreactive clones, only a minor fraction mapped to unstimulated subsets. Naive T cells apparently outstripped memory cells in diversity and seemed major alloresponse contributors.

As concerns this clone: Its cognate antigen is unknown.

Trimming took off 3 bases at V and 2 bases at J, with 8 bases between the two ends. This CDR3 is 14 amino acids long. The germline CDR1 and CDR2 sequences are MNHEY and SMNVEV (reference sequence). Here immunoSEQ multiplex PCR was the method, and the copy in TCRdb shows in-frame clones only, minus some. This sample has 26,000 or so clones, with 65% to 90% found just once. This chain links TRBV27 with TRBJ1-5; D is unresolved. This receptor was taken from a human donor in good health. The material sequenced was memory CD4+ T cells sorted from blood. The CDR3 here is CASSLISGNQPQHF. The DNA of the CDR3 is TGTGCCAGCAGTTTGATCTCGGGCAATCAGCCCCAGCATTTT.